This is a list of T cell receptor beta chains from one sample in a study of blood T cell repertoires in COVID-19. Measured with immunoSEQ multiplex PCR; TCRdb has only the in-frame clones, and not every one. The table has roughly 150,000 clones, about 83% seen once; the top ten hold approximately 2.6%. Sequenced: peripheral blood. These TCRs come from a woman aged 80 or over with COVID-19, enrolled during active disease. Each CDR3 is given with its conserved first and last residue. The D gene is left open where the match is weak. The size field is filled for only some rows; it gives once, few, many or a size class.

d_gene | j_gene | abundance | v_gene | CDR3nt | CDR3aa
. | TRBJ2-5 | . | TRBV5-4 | TGTGCCAGCAGCTTGGTAGGGAGGTCGGGCCAAGAGACCCAGTACTTC | CASSLVGRSGQETQYF
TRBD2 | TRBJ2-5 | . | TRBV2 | TGTGCCAGCAGTGGTAGCGGGGGCCGGGGGGAGACCCAGTACTTC | CASSGSGGRGETQYF
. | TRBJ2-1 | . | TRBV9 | TGTGCCAGCAGCGTAGATTCAGGGTACAATGAGCAGTTCTTC | CASSVDSGYNEQFF
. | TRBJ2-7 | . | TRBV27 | TGTGCCAGCAGTCTTCAGGGGGGATACGAGCAGTACTTC | CASSLQGGYEQYF
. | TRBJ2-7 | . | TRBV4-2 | TGTGCCAGCAGCCAAGACCGGGCGGGCCCCACCTACGAGCAGTACTTC | CASSQDRAGPTYEQYF
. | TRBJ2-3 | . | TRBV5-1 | TGCGCCAGCAGCAAGGGGGACCCGAAGGATACGCAGTATTTT | CASSKGDPKDTQYF
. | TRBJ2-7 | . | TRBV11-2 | TGTGCCAGCAGCTCTTTGTACGAGCAGTACTTC | CASSSLYEQYF
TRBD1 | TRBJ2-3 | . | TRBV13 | TGTGCCAGCAGCTTGGCCAGGGGGCGCGAGACAGATACGCAGTATTTT | CASSLARGRETDTQYF
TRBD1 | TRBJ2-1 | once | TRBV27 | TGTGCCAGCAGTTTACTGAGACAGGGGTTGGGTGAGCAGTTCTTC | CASSLLRQGLGEQFF
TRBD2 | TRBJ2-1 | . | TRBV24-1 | TGTGCCACCAGTGATTTGCGGGCTAGCGGGAGGGCCGTTAATGAGCAGTTCTTC | CATSDLRASGRAVNEQFF
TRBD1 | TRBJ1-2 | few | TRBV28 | TGTGCCAGCAGTCGAATACAGGGGGCGCGGGGCTACACCTTC | CASSRIQGARGYTF
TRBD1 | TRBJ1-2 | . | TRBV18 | TGTGCCAGCTCACTTAGACAGGGGATGGATGGCTACACCTTC | CASSLRQGMDGYTF
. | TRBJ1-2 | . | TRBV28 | TGTGCCAGCAGTTTAGGGGCAGTTAACTATGGCTACACCTTC | CASSLGAVNYGYTF
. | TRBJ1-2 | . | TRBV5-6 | TGTGCCAGCAGCCTGTTAGGGGCTGACTATGGCTACACCTTC | CASSLLGADYGYTF